This TCR beta chain was identified during a study of T-cell reconstitution after alpha-beta-depleted transplantation in children. Germline lookup yields CDR1 MNHEY and CDR2 SMNVEV (reference sequence). The CDR3 runs to 15 residues. The V gene end was trimmed by 6 bases and the J gene end by 4 bases; junction bases not matched to a gene: 6. The TCRbeta library was prepared with unique molecular identifiers. TCRdb used MiXCR to reprocess the PCR reads, holding one entry per CDR3 protein. The table has 600,000 to 800,000 distinct CDR3 sequences, approximately 14% seen once. The clonotype was recovered from a girl aged 2 to 9 with congenital amegakaryocytic thrombocytopenia, due to receive a stem cell transplant. The sequenced sample was PBMCs, obtained before TCRalphabeta/CD19-depleted stem cell transplant. The V call is TRBV27, the J call TRBJ2-4, with TRBD1 matching over 10 bases. The CDR3 nucleotides are TGTGCCAGCAGACCGACAGGGGGCCTTAAAAACATTCAGTACTTC. Amino acids: CASRPTGGLKNIQYF.